This is a list of T cell receptor beta chains from one sample in a study of CD8 T cells in ankylosing spondylitis. TCRdb fed the 5' RACE reads into MiXCR, producing one record per CDR3 protein. Of a few hundred thousand distinct CDR3 sequences listed, 20% to 25% are singletons. The specimen was blood, either unsorted or a sorted T cell fraction (not recorded which). These receptors were taken from a male donor with ankylosing spondylitis. CDR3s include the opening cysteine and the closing phenylalanine or tryptophan. D genes are given only for firm matches. Size is stated for part of the rows, as once, few or many counts, or as a class when the clone is expanded.

CDR3aa	CDR3nt	v_gene	d_gene	j_gene	abundance
CSVTTPQETQYF	TGCAGCGTCACTACCCCACAAGAGACCCAGTACTTC	TRBV29-1	-	TRBJ2-5	few
CASSSGNSPLHF	TGTGCCAGCAGCTCGGGGAATTCACCCCTCCACTTT	TRBV9	-	TRBJ1-6	-
CASSQDRGRGAEAFF	TGCGCCAGCAGCCAAGATCGAGGCCGGGGGGCTGAAGCTTTCTTT	TRBV4-1	-	TRBJ1-1	-
CAISVTGSQPQHF	TGTGCCATCAGCGTGACAGGTAGTCAGCCCCAGCATTTT	TRBV10-3	-	TRBJ1-5	-
CAWSVPRRGLTSGIPKNIQYF	TGTGCCTGGAGTGTCCCCCGTCGGGGCCTGACTAGCGGTATCCCCAAAAACATTCAGTACTTC	TRBV30	TRBD2	TRBJ2-4	-
CASSPRQEDSPLHF	TGTGCCAGCTCACCGCGACAGGAGGATTCACCCCTCCACTTT	TRBV18	-	TRBJ1-6	-
CASSLFGELFF	TGTGCCAGCAGTTTGTTCGGGGAGCTGTTTTTT	TRBV12-3/TRBV12-4	-	TRBJ2-2	many
CASRPLAQTYNEQFF	TGTGCCAGCAGACCGCTAGCGCAGACCTACAATGAGCAGTTCTTC	TRBV7-2	-	TRBJ2-1	many
CASSLGTNYIEQFF	TGTGCCAGCAGCTTAGGGACTAACTACATTGAGCAGTTCTTC	TRBV7-3	TRBD2	TRBJ2-1	-
CASSPRRGLEQETQYF	TGCGCCAGCAGCCCCAGGCGGGGACTAGAACAAGAGACCCAGTACTTC	TRBV5-1	TRBD2	TRBJ2-5	-
CSVDLAGSGLEYF	TGCAGCGTTGATCTAGCGGGGTCGGGATTGGAGTATTTT	TRBV29-1	TRBD2	TRBJ2-3	few
CASSASSPYNEQFF	TGTGCCAGCAGCGCTTCTTCCCCCTACAATGAGCAGTTCTTC	TRBV9	-	TRBJ2-1	few
CASSEYRVYEQYF	TGTGCCAGCAGCGAATACAGGGTCTACGAGCAGTACTTC	TRBV7-2	-	TRBJ2-7	many
CASSTMDRGFYNEQFF	TGCGCCAGCAGCACAATGGACAGGGGGTTTTACAATGAGCAGTTCTTC	TRBV4-1	TRBD1	TRBJ2-1	-
CSARLPGDTQYF	TGCAGTGCTCGACTCCCGGGCGATACGCAGTATTTT	TRBV20-1	-	TRBJ2-3	few
CASSWLPAGVSNEQFF	TGCGCCAGCAGCTGGTTGCCGGCTGGGGTCTCCAATGAGCAGTTCTTC	TRBV5-1	-	TRBJ2-1	-
CASTLGGTGSYNEQFF	TGTGCCAGCACCCTTGGGGGGACAGGATCCTACAATGAGCAGTTCTTC	TRBV28	TRBD1	TRBJ2-1	many
CSVEEVEGPYEQYF	TGCAGCGTTGAAGAAGTTGAGGGCCCCTACGAGCAGTACTTC	TRBV29-1	-	TRBJ2-7	few
CASSLEAGAARYF	TGCGCCAGCAGCTTGGAGGCTGGGGCGGCCCGGTATTTT	TRBV5-1	-	TRBJ2-3	few
CASSKQGAGSYEQYF	TGTGCCAGCAGTAAACAGGGGGCGGGCAGCTACGAGCAGTACTTC	TRBV12-3/TRBV12-4	TRBD1	TRBJ2-7	-
CASSITGGEAYEQYF	TGCGCCAGCAGCATCACAGGGGGCGAAGCCTACGAGCAGTACTTC	TRBV5-1	TRBD1	TRBJ2-7	-
CASTGTDSNYGYTF	TGTGCCAGCACGGGGACGGACTCCAACTATGGCTACACCTTC	TRBV12-3/TRBV12-4	-	TRBJ1-2	-
CASSIGGSGEETQYF	TGTGCCAGTAGTATTGGAGGCAGTGGAGAAGAGACCCAGTACTTC	TRBV19	-	TRBJ2-5	-
CASSPRTREDTEAFF	TGTGCCAGCAGCCCCAGGACCAGGGAGGACACTGAAGCTTTCTTT	TRBV7-3	-	TRBJ1-1	few
CASSLPGLPNEQFF	TGCGCCAGCAGCCTTCCTGGGTTACCGAATGAGCAGTTCTTC	TRBV5-1	-	TRBJ2-1	many
CASSETSGEETQYF	TGTGCCAGCAGCGAGACTAGCGGGGAAGAGACCCAGTACTTC	TRBV7-2	TRBD2	TRBJ2-5	-
CATTQFAGTEAFF	TGTGCCACCACCCAATTTGCGGGGACTGAAGCTTTCTTT	TRBV7-3	-	TRBJ1-1	-
CASSLPRVNTGELFF	TGTGCCAGCAGCCTTCCCCGGGTGAACACCGGGGAGCTGTTTTTT	TRBV3-1	-	TRBJ2-2	few
CASSLTGRVTEAFF	TGTGCCAGCAGCTTAACGGGCAGGGTCACTGAAGCTTTCTTT	TRBV7-3	-	TRBJ1-1	-
CAWSGQINEQFF	TGTGCCTGGAGTGGACAGATCAATGAGCAGTTCTTC	TRBV30	-	TRBJ2-1	-
CSVEAGGPISGANVLTF	TGCAGCGTTGAGGCGGGAGGGCCAATCTCTGGGGCCAACGTCCTGACTTTC	TRBV29-1	TRBD2	TRBJ2-6	-
CSARDLGGHRLYF	TGCAGTGCTAGAGATCTTGGGGGGCATAGGCTGTATTTT	TRBV20-1	-	TRBJ2-3	-
CASSYRGNEQFF	TGTGCCAGCAGTTACAGGGGTAATGAGCAGTTCTTC	TRBV11-3	TRBD1	TRBJ2-1	-
CASTSSVPRGAFEQFF	TGTGCCAGCACCTCATCGGTCCCCCGGGGGGCTTTTGAGCAGTTCTTC	TRBV28	-	TRBJ2-1	-
CSARDRDRSYNEQFF	TGCAGTGCTAGAGACCGGGACAGGTCTTACAATGAGCAGTTCTTC	TRBV20-1	TRBD1	TRBJ2-1	-
CATIQGPGNQPQHF	TGTGCCACCATACAGGGGCCGGGCAATCAGCCCCAGCATTTT	TRBV6-2/TRBV6-3	TRBD1	TRBJ1-5	many
CAISGGLGYAGELFF	TGTGCCATCAGTGGTGGACTAGGGTATGCCGGGGAGCTGTTTTTT	TRBV10-3	TRBD2	TRBJ2-2	few
CASSLSVGSGSFYEQYF	TGTGCCAGCAGTTTAAGTGTAGGGAGCGGGAGCTTTTACGAGCAGTACTTC	TRBV12-3/TRBV12-4	TRBD2	TRBJ2-7	-
CASSAPGGGREKLFF	TGTGCCAGCAGTGCTCCAGGGGGTGGTAGAGAAAAACTGTTTTTT	TRBV25-1	TRBD1	TRBJ1-4	-
CASSPTHRTDTQYF	TGTGCCAGCAGCCCCACCCATCGGACAGATACGCAGTATTTT	TRBV7-2	-	TRBJ2-3	-
CAISPGTGGNTIYF	TGTGCCATCAGCCCCGGGACAGGAGGAAACACCATATATTTT	TRBV10-3	TRBD1	TRBJ1-3	-
CSAGSPGLLGNYEQYF	TGCAGTGCTGGGAGTCCGGGACTCCTGGGAAACTACGAGCAGTACTTC	TRBV20-1	-	TRBJ2-7	few
CASSLAETGYTEAFF	TGTGCCAGCAGTTTAGCAGAGACAGGCTACACTGAAGCTTTCTTT	TRBV12-3/TRBV12-4	-	TRBJ1-1	-
CASTGAGPYNEQFF	TGTGCCAGCACGGGAGCGGGACCCTACAATGAGCAGTTCTTC	TRBV28	TRBD2	TRBJ2-1	few
CASSLIRGGHEQYF	TGTGCCAGCAGCTTAATTCGAGGGGGCCACGAGCAGTACTTC	TRBV11-2	TRBD1	TRBJ2-7	few
CPGQELTGELFF	TGTCCCGGACAGGAGTTAACCGGGGAGCTGTTTTTT	TRBV7-2	TRBD1	TRBJ2-2	-
CASSESISTDTQYF	TGTGCCAGCAGTGAATCTATTAGCACAGATACGCAGTATTTT	TRBV25-1	-	TRBJ2-3	-
CASSPLGFARYNEQFF	TGTGCCAGCAGTCCACTAGGATTTGCCCGTTACAATGAGCAGTTCTTC	TRBV2	-	TRBJ2-1	-
CASSANREGYEQFF	TGTGCCAGCAGCGCTAACAGGGAGGGCTATGAGCAGTTCTTC	TRBV6-4	-	TRBJ2-1	few
CASSQGGSSQETQYF	TGTGCCAGCAGCCAAGGAGGAAGCAGCCAAGAGACCCAGTACTTC	TRBV4-2	-	TRBJ2-5	-
CASSSHAGTGGSNQPQHF	TGTGCCAGCAGCTCACACGCAGGGACAGGGGGCTCGAATCAGCCCCAGCATTTT	TRBV7-8	TRBD1	TRBJ1-5	-
CSASGPGGDGQPQHF	TGCAGTGCTAGTGGTCCAGGGGGCGACGGTCAGCCCCAGCATTTT	TRBV20-1	TRBD1	TRBJ1-5	few
CASSPLPTTNTGELFF	TGTGCCAGCTCACCCCTCCCGACAACGAACACCGGGGAGCTGTTTTTT	TRBV18	-	TRBJ2-2	few
CASSLGQRGELFF	TGTGCCAGCAGCTTAGGGCAAAGGGGGGAGCTGTTTTTT	TRBV7-2	-	TRBJ2-2	-
CASSFIGGRAEAFF	TGCGCCAGCAGCTTTATCGGGGGGCGCGCTGAAGCTTTCTTT	TRBV5-1	-	TRBJ1-1	-
CASSLGTPSSQPQHF	TGCGCCAGCAGCCTTGGGACACCTAGTAGTCAGCCCCAGCATTTT	TRBV5-1	-	TRBJ1-5	-
CASSFGTRAYEQYF	TGTGCCAGCAGTTTCGGGACTAGGGCCTACGAGCAGTACTTC	TRBV12-3/TRBV12-4	TRBD2	TRBJ2-7	few
CASSFGGSGRNRDEQFF	TGTGCCAGCAGTTTTGGAGGTAGCGGGAGAAACAGGGATGAGCAGTTCTTC	TRBV12-3/TRBV12-4	TRBD2	TRBJ2-1	few